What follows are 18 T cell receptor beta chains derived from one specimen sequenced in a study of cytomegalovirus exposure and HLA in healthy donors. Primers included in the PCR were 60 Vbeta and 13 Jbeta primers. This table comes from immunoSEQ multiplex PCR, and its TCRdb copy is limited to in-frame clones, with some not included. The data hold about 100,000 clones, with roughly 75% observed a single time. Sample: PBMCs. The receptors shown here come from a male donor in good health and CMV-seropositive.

CDR3 coding DNA: TGTGCCAGCAGCCAAGGTGCAGGGAGGAGTGAGCAGTTCTTC. This translates into CASSQGAGRSEQFF. V is TRBV4-2 and J is TRBJ2-1; possible D gene TRBD2, 6 bases. Germline-derived CDR1 and CDR2 are LGHNA and YNFKEQ. V lost 1 base to trimming and J lost 9 bases, with 13 bases between them. The CDR3 totals 14 residues.

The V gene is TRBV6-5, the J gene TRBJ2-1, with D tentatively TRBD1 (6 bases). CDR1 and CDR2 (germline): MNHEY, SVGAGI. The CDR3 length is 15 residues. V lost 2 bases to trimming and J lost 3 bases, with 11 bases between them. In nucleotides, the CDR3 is TGTGCCAGCAGTTACGGACAGCTACTCTACAATGAGCAGTTCTTC. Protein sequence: CASSYGQLLYNEQFF.

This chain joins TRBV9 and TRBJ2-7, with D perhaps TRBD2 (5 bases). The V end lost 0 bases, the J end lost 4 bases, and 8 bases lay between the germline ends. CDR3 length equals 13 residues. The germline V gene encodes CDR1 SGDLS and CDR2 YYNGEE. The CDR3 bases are TGTGCCAGCAGCGTAGATTGGGAGTACGAGCAGTACTTC. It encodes CASSVDWEYEQYF.

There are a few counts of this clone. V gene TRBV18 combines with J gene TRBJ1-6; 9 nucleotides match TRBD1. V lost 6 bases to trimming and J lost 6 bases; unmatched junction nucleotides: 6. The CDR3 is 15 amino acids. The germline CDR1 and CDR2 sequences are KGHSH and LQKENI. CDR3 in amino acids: CASSLQGASNSPLHF. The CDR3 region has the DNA TGTGCCAGCTCCCTACAGGGGGCTAGTAATTCACCCCTCCACTTT.

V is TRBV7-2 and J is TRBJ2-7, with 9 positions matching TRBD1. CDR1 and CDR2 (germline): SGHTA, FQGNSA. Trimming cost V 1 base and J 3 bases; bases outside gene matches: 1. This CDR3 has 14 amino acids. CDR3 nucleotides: TGTGCCAGCAGCTTAGGGGGACAGGGCTACGAGCAGTACTTC. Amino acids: CASSLGGQGYEQYF.

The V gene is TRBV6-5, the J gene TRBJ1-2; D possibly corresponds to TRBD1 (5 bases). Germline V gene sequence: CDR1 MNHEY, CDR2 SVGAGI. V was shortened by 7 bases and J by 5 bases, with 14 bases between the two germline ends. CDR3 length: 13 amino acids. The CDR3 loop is CASTAGEAYGYTF. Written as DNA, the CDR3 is TGTGCCAGCACGGCGGGGGAGGCTTATGGCTACACCTTC.

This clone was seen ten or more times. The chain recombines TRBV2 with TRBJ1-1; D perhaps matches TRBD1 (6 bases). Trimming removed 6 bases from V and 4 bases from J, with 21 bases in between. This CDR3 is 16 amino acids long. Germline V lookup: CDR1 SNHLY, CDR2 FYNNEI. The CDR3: CASRAEGGAGGTEAFF. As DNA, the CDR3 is TGTGCCAGCAGGGCAGAGGGGGGGGCGGGGGGCACTGAAGCTTTCTTT.

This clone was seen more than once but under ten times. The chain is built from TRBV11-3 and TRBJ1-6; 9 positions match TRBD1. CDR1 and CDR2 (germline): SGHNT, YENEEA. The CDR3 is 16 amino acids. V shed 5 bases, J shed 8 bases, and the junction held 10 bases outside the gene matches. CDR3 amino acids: CASSRRQGGSDSPLHF. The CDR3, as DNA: TGTGCCAGCAGCCGAAGACAGGGGGGTTCGGATTCACCCCTCCACTTT.

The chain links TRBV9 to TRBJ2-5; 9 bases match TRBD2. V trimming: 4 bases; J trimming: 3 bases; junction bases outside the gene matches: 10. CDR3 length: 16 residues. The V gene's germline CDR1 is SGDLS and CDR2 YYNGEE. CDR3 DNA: TGTGCCAGCAGCTCCAGAGGGATAGCGGGGGAAGAGACCCAGTACTTC. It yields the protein CASSSRGIAGEETQYF.

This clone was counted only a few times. Here the CDR3 reads CASSPGMVRLGYTF. CDR3 bases: TGTGCCAGCAGTCCCGGGATGGTTCGTTTAGGCTACACCTTC. The J gene is TRBJ1-2, the V gene TRBV27; no definite D call. Germline V gives CDR1 MNHEY, CDR2 SMNVEV (reference sequence). V was cut by 5 bases and J by 8 bases, with 18 bases left in between. CDR3 length: 14 amino acids.

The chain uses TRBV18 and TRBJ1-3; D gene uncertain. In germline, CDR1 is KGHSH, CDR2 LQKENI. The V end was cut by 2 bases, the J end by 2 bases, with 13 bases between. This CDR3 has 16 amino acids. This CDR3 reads CASSPLLEVTGNTIYF. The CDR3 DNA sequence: TGTGCCAGCTCACCATTACTCGAGGTTACTGGAAACACCATATATTTT.

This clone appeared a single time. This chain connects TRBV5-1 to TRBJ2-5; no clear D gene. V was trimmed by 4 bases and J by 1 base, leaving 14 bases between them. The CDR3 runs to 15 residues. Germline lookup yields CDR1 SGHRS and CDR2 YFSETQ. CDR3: CASSRRPNPQETQYF. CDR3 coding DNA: TGCGCCAGCAGCCGCCGTCCTAACCCCCAAGAGACCCAGTACTTC. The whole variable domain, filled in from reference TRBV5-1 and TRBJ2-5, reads KAGVTQTPRYLIKTRGQQVTLSCSPISGHRSVSWYQQTPGQGLQFLFEYFSETQRNKGNFPGRFSGRQFSNSRSEMNVSTLELGDSALYLCASSRRPNPQETQYFGPGTRLLVL.

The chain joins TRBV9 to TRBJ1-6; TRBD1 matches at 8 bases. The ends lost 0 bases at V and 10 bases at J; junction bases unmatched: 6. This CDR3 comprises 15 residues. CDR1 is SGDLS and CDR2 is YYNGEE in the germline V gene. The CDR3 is CASSVGGQGGSPLHF. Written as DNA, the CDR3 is TGTGCCAGCAGCGTAGGCGGACAGGGAGGCTCACCCCTCCACTTT. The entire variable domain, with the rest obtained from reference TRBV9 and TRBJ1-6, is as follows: DSGVTQTPKHLITATGQRVTLRCSPRSGDLSVYWYQQSLDQGLQFLIQYYNGEERAKGNILERFSAQQFPDLHSELNLSSLELGDSALYFCASSVGGQGGSPLHFGNGTRLTVT.

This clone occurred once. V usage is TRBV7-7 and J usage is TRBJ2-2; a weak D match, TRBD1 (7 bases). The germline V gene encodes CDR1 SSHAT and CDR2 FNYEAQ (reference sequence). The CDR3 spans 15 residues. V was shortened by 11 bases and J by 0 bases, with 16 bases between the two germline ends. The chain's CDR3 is CAAGGTAANTGELFF. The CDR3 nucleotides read TGTGCCGCAGGGGGGACAGCCGCGAACACCGGGGAGCTGTTTTTT. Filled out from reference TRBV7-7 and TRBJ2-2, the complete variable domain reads GAGVSQSPRYKVTKRGQDVTLRCDPISSHATLYWYQQALGQGPEFLTYFNYEAQPDKSGLPSDRFSAERPEGSISTLTIQRTEQRDSAMYRCAAGGTAANTGELFFGEGSRLTVL.

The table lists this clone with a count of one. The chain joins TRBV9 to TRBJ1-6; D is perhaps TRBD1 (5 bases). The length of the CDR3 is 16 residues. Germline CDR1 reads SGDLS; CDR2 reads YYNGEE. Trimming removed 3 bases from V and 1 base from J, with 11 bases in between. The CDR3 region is CASSAHDSSYNSPLHF. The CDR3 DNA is TGTGCCAGCAGCGCTCATGACAGTTCCTATAATTCACCCCTCCACTTT.

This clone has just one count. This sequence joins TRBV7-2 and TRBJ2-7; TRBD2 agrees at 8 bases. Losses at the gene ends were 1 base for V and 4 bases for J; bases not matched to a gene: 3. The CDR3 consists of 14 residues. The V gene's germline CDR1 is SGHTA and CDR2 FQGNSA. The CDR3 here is CASSLVAGGYEQYF. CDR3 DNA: TGTGCCAGCAGCTTAGTTGCGGGGGGTTACGAGCAGTACTTC.

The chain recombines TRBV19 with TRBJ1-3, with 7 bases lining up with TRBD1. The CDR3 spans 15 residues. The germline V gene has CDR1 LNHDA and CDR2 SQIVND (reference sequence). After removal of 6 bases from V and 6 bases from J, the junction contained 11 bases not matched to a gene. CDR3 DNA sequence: TGTGCCAGTAGGACCTCCCCGGGGACAGAAAACACCATATATTTT. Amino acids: CASRTSPGTENTIYF.

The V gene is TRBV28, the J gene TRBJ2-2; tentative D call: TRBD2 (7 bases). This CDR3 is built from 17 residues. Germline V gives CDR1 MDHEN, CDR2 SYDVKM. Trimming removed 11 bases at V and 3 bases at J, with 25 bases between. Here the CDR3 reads CASKGGTDPRDTGELFF. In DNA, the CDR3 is TGTGCCTCCAAGGGGGGGACGGACCCGAGGGACACCGGGGAGCTGTTTTTT.